The next 15 T cell receptor beta chains were all read from a single sample in a study of CXCR3-negative and CXCR3-positive naive CD8 T cells. The study's findings and limits: TRB CDR3s were more hydrophobic in CXCR3-positive than in CXCR3-negative naive cells.

Each TRB cDNA library was prepared by 5' RACE (with UMI labels). TCRdb reprocessed the 5' RACE reads and stores each CDR3 protein as one record, lacking DNA. This sample carries about 130,000 distinct CDR3 sequences, with under 0.75% going to the ten biggest clones. These TCRs are of unknown antigen specificity. Sequenced sample: naive CXCR3+ CD8+ T cells from blood. This sample's subset: CD45RO-CCR7+CD27+CD95- naive CD8+ T cells expressing CXCR3 (TNR3+). These receptors were collected from a human donor in good health. Some clones in this sample may be carry-over from other donors' samples.

V gene TRBV2 combines with J gene TRBJ2-5; TCRdb's assignment of TRBD1 cannot be checked, as there is no DNA. This CDR3 spans 14 amino acids. Germline V CDR1 and CDR2: SNHLY, FYNNEI. CDR3 sequence: CASRGQGVRETQYF. Full variable domain (missing parts from reference TRBV2 and TRBJ2-5): EPEVTQTPSHQVTQMGQEVILRCVPISNHLYFYWYRQILGQKVEFLVSFYNNEISEKSEIFDDQFSVERPDGSNFTLKIRSTKLEDSAMYFCASRGQGVRETQYFGPGTRLLVL.

This chain connects TRBV5-5 to TRBJ1-1. The CDR3 length is 15 residues. Germline values: CDR1 SGHKS, CDR2 YYEKEE (reference sequence). This CDR3 reads CASSLAFAQNTEAFF.

The V call is TRBV20-1, the J call TRBJ1-2; TCRdb designates TRBD1, a call that cannot be tested without DNA. Germline CDR1 reads DFQATT; CDR2 reads SNEGSKA (reference sequence). This CDR3 has 14 residues. CDR3 protein: CSASLGQRLYGYTF.

The rearrangement links TRBV6-5 to TRBJ2-1; the D call from TCRdb, TRBD2, cannot be confirmed without DNA. This CDR3 is 16 amino acids long. Germline V CDR1 and CDR2: MNHEY, SVGAGI. CDR3 sequence: CASSPTMGLAGDEQFF.

The chain's CDR3 is CASSPAGGVEQFF. The genes are TRBV7-9 and TRBJ2-1; checking the TCRdb D call of TRBD1 is not possible without DNA. CDR3 length equals 13 residues. Germline V gene sequence: CDR1 SEHNR, CDR2 FQNEAQ (reference sequence).

The chain is built from TRBV20-1 and TRBJ2-5; TCRdb selects TRBD1, and the lack of DNA leaves this call unchecked. Germline-derived CDR1 and CDR2 are DFQATT and SNEGSKA (reference sequence). This CDR3 spans 16 amino acids. CDR3: CSARDQGALQQETQYF.

This chain joins TRBV18 and TRBJ1-1. The CDR3 length is 16 residues. The germline CDR1 and CDR2 sequences are KGHSH and LQKENI. The CDR3 loop is CASSVDPDSWNTEAFF.

The V and J genes are TRBV11-2 and TRBJ2-2; TCRdb designates TRBD1, a call that cannot be tested without DNA. Germline CDR1 reads SGHAT; CDR2 reads FQNNGV. CDR3 length equals 16 residues. Here the CDR3 reads CASSLSSGTNTGELFF. The whole variable domain, filled in from reference TRBV11-2 and TRBJ2-2, reads EAGVAQSPRYKIIEKRQSVAFWCNPISGHATLYWYQQILGQGPKLLIQFQNNGVVDDSQLPKDRFSAERLKGVDSTLKIQPAKLEDSAVYLCASSLSSGTNTGELFFGEGSRLTVL.

The J gene is TRBJ2-7, the V gene TRBV5-6; lacking DNA, the TRBD1 call made by TCRdb goes unchecked. The CDR3 totals 14 residues. Germline-derived CDR1 and CDR2 are SGHDT and YYEEEE. The CDR3 protein is CASSPREAPYEQYF. The full variable domain, its missing parts supplied by reference TRBV5-6 and TRBJ2-7, is DAGVTQSPTHLIKTRGQQVTLRCSPKSGHDTVSWYQQALGQGPQFIFQYYEEEERQRGNFPDRFSGHQFPNYSSELNVNALLLGDSALYLCASSPREAPYEQYFGPGTRLTVT.

The chain uses TRBV2 and TRBJ2-3; TCRdb proposes TRBD2, but this gene call is untestable without DNA. Germline-derived CDR1 and CDR2 are SNHLY and FYNNEI. The CDR3 is 15 residues long. The CDR3 protein is CASSDLAGVTDTQYF.

This chain links TRBV7-6 with TRBJ2-1; TCRdb outputs TRBD2, but without DNA this stays unchecked. The CDR3 length is 16 residues. From germline, CDR1 is SGHVS and CDR2 FNYEAQ. The CDR3 reads CASSLGTSGGNNEQFF.

The chain joins TRBV29-1 to TRBJ2-1. This CDR3 comprises 11 residues. Germline loops: CDR1 SQVTM, CDR2 ANQGSEA. CDR3: CSVEGTYEQFF.

The CDR3 loop is CASSLVRNEQFF. The V call is TRBV7-9, the J call TRBJ2-1. Germline V CDR1 and CDR2: SEHNR, FQNEAQ (reference sequence). The CDR3 consists of 12 residues.

This chain uses TRBV5-5 with TRBJ2-1; TCRdb reports TRBD2, a call that lacks DNA to check it against. The V gene's germline CDR1 is SGHKS and CDR2 YYEKEE (reference sequence). The CDR3 runs 13 residues. The CDR3 sequence: CASKDWLAGFQFF.

The chain uses TRBV4-3 and TRBJ2-5. Per germline, CDR1 LGHNA and CDR2 YSLEER. CDR3 length: 15 residues. The CDR3 region is CASSQDPSVRETQYF.